One and the same sample provided the 31 T cell receptor beta chains below, sequenced in a study of T cell responses to AZD1222 COVID-19 vaccine. Here immunoSEQ multiplex PCR was the method, and the copy in TCRdb shows in-frame clones only, minus some. The sample consists of 100,000 to 150,000 clones, around 83% of them appearing once. The specimen was peripheral blood, collected on day 0 of AZD1222 vaccination. The receptors derive from an adult in good health.

The V gene is TRBV6-2 or TRBV6-3, the J gene TRBJ2-4; unclear D gene. The germline V gene has CDR1 MNHEY and CDR2 SVGEGT. V was shortened by 2 bases and J by 0 bases, with 11 bases between the two germline ends. The CDR3 is 16 amino acids. The CDR3 loop reads CASSYGTALAKNIQYF. CDR3 sequence (DNA): TGTGCCAGCAGTTACGGAACAGCTCTAGCCAAAAACATTCAGTACTTC.

V usage is TRBV10-1 and J usage is TRBJ2-3; either TRBD1 or TRBD2 may supply D (5 bases each). Trimming stripped 6 bases from V and 6 bases from J, with 22 bases between. In germline, CDR1 is WNHNN, CDR2 SYGVQD (reference sequence). The CDR3 has 16 amino acids. The CDR3 protein is CASSRTGTRSPDTQYF. In DNA, the CDR3 is TGCGCCAGCAGCAGGACCGGGACGCGGTCGCCCGATACGCAGTATTTT.

This clone was counted a single time. This chain links TRBV5-1 with TRBJ2-5; the D gene is possibly TRBD1 (7 bases). Germline assignment: CDR1 SGHRS and CDR2 YFSETQ. The V and J ends lost 6 bases and 5 bases respectively, with 14 bases between them. There are 13 residues in the CDR3. The CDR3 DNA sequence: TGCGCCAGCAACAGGGGAGGTGGGGAGACCCAGTACTTC. This codes for CASNRGGGETQYF.

The chain combines TRBV10-2 with TRBJ2-5; 10 bases align to TRBD1. Losses at the gene ends were 1 base for V and 6 bases for J; bases not matched to a gene: 2. The germline V gene encodes CDR1 WSHSY and CDR2 SAAADI. The CDR3 length is 14 residues. The CDR3 protein is CASSEWDRGKTQYF. CDR3 DNA: TGCGCCAGCAGTGAGTGGGACAGGGGAAAGACCCAGTACTTC.

This chain links TRBV5-1 with TRBJ1-3; no definite D call. Germline loops: CDR1 SGHRS, CDR2 YFSETQ. The CDR3 is made up of 16 amino acids. Trimming cost V 1 base and J 2 bases, with 13 bases left between them. DNA of the CDR3: TGCGCCAGCAGCTTGTCTACGGGAATTACTGGAAACACCATATATTTT. Residues: CASSLSTGITGNTIYF.

This chain uses TRBV28 with TRBJ1-2; the D is unclear. The CDR3 has 13 amino acids. V lost 4 bases, J lost 7 bases, and 13 bases lay in between. Per the germline V gene, CDR1 is MDHEN and CDR2 is SYDVKM. The CDR3 region has the DNA TGTGCCAGCAGTTCTCCCAGGCGCGGTGGCTACACCTTC. Translation: CASSSPRRGGYTF.

This chain joins TRBV7-9 and TRBJ1-1, with D possibly matching TRBD1 (5 bases). This CDR3 spans 15 amino acids. Germline V gene data show CDR1 as SEHNR and CDR2 as FQNEAQ (reference sequence). Deletions cut 3 bases from V and 0 bases from J, with 11 bases between. CDR3 amino acids: CASSFQGTLNTEAFF. The CDR3 nucleotides are TGTGCCAGCAGCTTTCAGGGCACCTTGAACACTGAAGCTTTCTTT.

The chain joins TRBV7-8 to TRBJ2-2; 12 nucleotides line up with TRBD2. CDR3 size: 19 residues. With 5 bases clipped from V and 6 bases from J, the junction kept 16 bases outside the gene matches. Germline V gene sequence: CDR1 SGHVS, CDR2 FQNEAQ. CDR3 coding DNA: TGTGCCAGCAGCCGGGGACTAGCGGGTCCAAATCCGGTCTCCGGGGAGCTGTTTTTT. Protein product: CASSRGLAGPNPVSGELFF.

The chain combines TRBV6-5 with TRBJ1-1; D gene ambiguous. Germline V gene sequence: CDR1 MNHEY, CDR2 SVGAGI. The CDR3 is made up of 15 amino acids. The ends were cut back, 0 bases at V and 4 bases at J, with 12 bases in the middle. The CDR3 region has the DNA TGTGCCAGCAGTTACTCGGCGGGATTGGGCACTGAAGCTTTCTTT. This encodes CASSYSAGLGTEAFF.

The rearrangement links TRBV5-7 to TRBJ2-3, with D possibly matching TRBD1 (5 bases). TRBV5-7 carries the ORF label, with uncertain function. Deletions cut 3 bases from V and 1 base from J, with 12 bases between. The CDR3 runs 15 residues. The CDR3 loop is CASSSPRVGTDTQYF. CDR3 DNA: TGTGCCAGCAGCTCGCCCAGGGTCGGCACAGATACGCAGTATTTT.

CDR3 nucleotide sequence: TGTGCCAGCAGCACCGGGACAGTCGACACTGAAGCTTTCTTT. Its protein product is CASSTGTVDTEAFF. The genes are TRBV13 and TRBJ1-1; 7 bases line up with TRBD1. V dropped 5 bases and J dropped 3; count of bases not matched to a gene: 6. CDR1 and CDR2 (germline): PRHDT, FYEKMQ (reference sequence). The CDR3 length is 14 residues.

The chain couples TRBV10-3 to TRBJ1-1; 7 nucleotides align to TRBD1. The V gene's germline CDR1 is ENHRY and CDR2 SYGVKD. The CDR3 spans 13 residues. The trim removed 10 bases at V and 3 bases at J, leaving 8 bases unmatched. CDR3 sequence reads: CATLDRDYTEAFF. The DNA for the CDR3 is TGTGCCACTCTAGACAGGGATTACACTGAAGCTTTCTTT.

The J gene is TRBJ1-1, the V gene TRBV28, with 11 bases matching TRBD1. Trimming cost V 8 bases and J 4 bases; bases outside gene matches: 6. The CDR3 has 14 residues. Germline V gene lookup returns CDR1 MDHEN and CDR2 SYDVKM. The CDR3 loop is CASGTGTGGTEAFF. The CDR3 DNA follows: TGTGCCAGCGGAACCGGGACAGGGGGCACTGAAGCTTTCTTT.

The V call is TRBV11-2, the J call TRBJ1-1; 11 positions agree with TRBD1. Unmatched junction bases numbered 11, after V lost 2 bases and J lost 0 bases. CDR3 length: 19 amino acids. Germline lookup yields CDR1 SGHAT and CDR2 FQNNGV. The CDR3 region is CASSLWWDRGKKLNTEAFF. Here the CDR3 DNA reads TGTGCCAGCAGCTTATGGTGGGACAGGGGGAAGAAATTGAACACTGAAGCTTTCTTT.

This chain uses TRBV27 with TRBJ1-1; 7 positions agree with TRBD1. V trimming: 5 bases; J trimming: 7 bases; junction bases outside the gene matches: 4. This CDR3 spans 12 amino acids. Looked up from germline, CDR1 is MNHEY and CDR2 is SMNVEV (reference sequence). This chain's CDR3 is CASSQGGIEAFF. The CDR3 nucleotides are TGTGCCAGCAGTCAGGGGGGCATTGAAGCTTTCTTT.

This chain uses TRBV7-2 with TRBJ2-5, with 10 bases identical to TRBD2. The CDR3 sequence is 19 residues long. Per germline, CDR1 SGHTA and CDR2 FQGNSA. J gave up 3 bases and V 5 bases, and 18 bases lay outside the gene matches. This CDR3 reads CASSGSRRVGLAGEETQYF. CDR3 DNA: TGTGCCAGCAGCGGCAGCAGGAGGGTTGGGCTAGCGGGGGAAGAGACCCAGTACTTC.

The chain couples TRBV27 to TRBJ1-2, with 9 nucleotides matching TRBD1. V lost 6 bases to trimming and J lost 4 bases; unmatched junction nucleotides: 6. Germline V lookup: CDR1 MNHEY, CDR2 SMNVEV (reference sequence). The CDR3 loop spans 14 amino acids. CDR3: CASRPGQGGYGYTF. CDR3 DNA sequence: TGTGCCAGCAGGCCGGGACAGGGAGGCTATGGCTACACCTTC.

This chain joins TRBV11-2 and TRBJ1-2; D is uncertain. Germline V gene data show CDR1 as SGHAT and CDR2 as FQNNGV. Trimming left V 5 bases short and J 9 bases short, with 16 bases between. CDR3 size: 13 residues. For the CDR3, the DNA is TGTGCCAGCAGCCCGGCCCCAGGATTGAGCTACACCTTC. This translates into CASSPAPGLSYTF.

CDR3 nucleotide sequence: TGTGCCAGTAGCAGCAAGCCGGGCCGCCTGAACACTGAAGCTTTCTTT. Protein product: CASSSKPGRLNTEAFF. The V gene is TRBV19, the J gene TRBJ1-1; D unclear. Trimming took 6 bases from V and 0 from J, leaving 17 bases between them. Germline assignment: CDR1 LNHDA and CDR2 SQIVND (reference sequence). The CDR3 is 16 amino acids.

The V call is TRBV28, the J call TRBJ1-2; 7 nucleotides align to TRBD1. The germline CDR1 and CDR2 sequences are MDHEN and SYDVKM. After removal of 5 bases from V and 8 bases from J, the junction contained 5 bases not matched to a gene. The CDR3 has 12 residues. CDR3 amino acids: CASSTGTEGYTF. DNA of the CDR3: TGTGCCAGCAGTACCGGGACAGAGGGCTACACCTTC.

The V call is TRBV28, the J call TRBJ1-1; D is uncertain. The CDR3 extends over 12 amino acids. From germline, CDR1 is MDHEN and CDR2 SYDVKM. The CDR3 spells CVAGVRGTEAFF. The CDR3 DNA reads TGTGTAGCCGGGGTCCGGGGCACTGAAGCTTTCTTT.

The chain carries TRBV14 and TRBJ1-1, with unresolved D. CDR3 length equals 13 residues. Trimming shortened V by 0 bases and J by 5 bases, and 7 bases separated the two germline ends. Germline V gene data show CDR1 as SGHDN and CDR2 as FVKESK. The CDR3 loop is CASSQDRGTEAFF. The CDR3 DNA is TGTGCCAGCAGCCAAGATCGGGGAACTGAAGCTTTCTTT.

V is TRBV6-5 and J is TRBJ1-2; no clear D gene. Between the trimmed V and J ends, which lost 4 bases and 2 bases, there was a span of 8 bases. Germline loops: CDR1 MNHEY, CDR2 SVGAGI. The CDR3 extends over 13 amino acids. CDR3: CASSWVGNYGYTF. The CDR3 DNA reads TGTGCCAGCAGTTGGGTCGGCAACTATGGCTACACCTTC.

This clone was counted between two and nine times. The gene calls are TRBV9 and TRBJ1-6; the D is unclear. CDR1 is SGDLS, CDR2 YYNGEE, per germline. CDR3 length: 14 residues. Trimming stripped 5 bases from V and 0 bases from J, with 6 bases between. The CDR3 is CASRAGSYNSPLHF. The CDR3, as DNA: TGTGCCAGCAGGGCAGGCTCCTATAATTCACCCCTCCACTTT.

This clone was recorded once. The V and J genes are TRBV28 and TRBJ2-1; TRBD2 matches at 16 bases. There are 16 residues in the CDR3. V gave up 4 bases and J gave up 7 bases; unmatched junction bases: 4. Per the germline V gene, CDR1 is MDHEN and CDR2 is SYDVKM. The CDR3 here is CASSSPGLAGGNEQFF. Written as DNA, the CDR3 is TGTGCCAGCAGTTCTCCGGGACTAGCGGGAGGGAATGAGCAGTTCTTC.

This sequence joins TRBV9 and TRBJ1-3; unclear D gene. CDR1 is SGDLS, CDR2 YYNGEE, per germline. V was cut by 0 bases and J by 4 bases, with 11 bases left in between. The CDR3 is 15 residues long. CDR3 nucleotides: TGTGCCAGCAGCGTAGATCCGACGGTGGGAAACACCATATATTTT. Its translation is CASSVDPTVGNTIYF.

This chain links TRBV5-1 with TRBJ2-5; 10 nucleotides align to TRBD2. Germline lookup yields CDR1 SGHRS and CDR2 YFSETQ. V was pared by 0 bases and J by 2 bases, with 4 bases of the junction left unmatched. CDR3 length equals 16 residues. The DNA of the CDR3 is TGCGCCAGCAGCTTGGGGACTAGCGGTACGCAAGAGACCCAGTACTTC. This codes for CASSLGTSGTQETQYF. The full variable domain, rest sourced from reference TRBV5-1 and TRBJ2-5, is KAGVTQTPRYLIKTRGQQVTLSCSPISGHRSVSWYQQTPGQGLQFLFEYFSETQRNKGNFPGRFSGRQFSNSRSEMNVSTLELGDSALYLCASSLGTSGTQETQYFGPGTRLLVL.

The genes are TRBV7-2 and TRBJ2-1, with 11 bases lining up with TRBD2. Per the germline V gene, CDR1 is SGHTA and CDR2 is FQGNSA. The CDR3 totals 15 residues. Trimming at V came to 1 base and at J to 4 bases, leaving 0 bases not matched to a gene. CDR3 sequence: CASSLGLAGYNEQFF. The CDR3 nucleotides read TGTGCCAGCAGCTTAGGACTAGCGGGGTACAATGAGCAGTTCTTC. The whole variable domain, remainder taken from reference TRBV7-2 and TRBJ2-1, is GAGVSQSPSNKVTEKGKDVELRCDPISGHTALYWYRQSLGQGLEFLIYFQGNSAPDKSGLPSDRFSAERTGGSVSTLTIQRTQQEDSAVYLCASSLGLAGYNEQFFGPGTRLTVL.

The chain couples TRBV2 to TRBJ1-1; the match to TRBD1 covers 7 bases. The trim removed 6 bases at V and 0 bases at J, leaving 10 bases unmatched. The CDR3 has 16 amino acids. The germline CDR1 and CDR2 sequences are SNHLY and FYNNEI. CDR3 sequence reads: CASSADRESLNTEAFF. Written as DNA, the CDR3 is TGTGCCAGCAGCGCCGACAGGGAGTCCCTGAACACTGAAGCTTTCTTT. The full variable domain, in which reference TRBV2 and TRBJ1-1 provide the parts outside the CDR3, is EPEVTQTPSHQVTQMGQEVILRCVPISNHLYFYWYRQILGQKVEFLVSFYNNEISEKSEIFDDQFSVERPDGSNFTLKIRSTKLEDSAMYFCASSADRESLNTEAFFGQGTRLTVV.

This chain links TRBV18 with TRBJ2-7; D is uncertain. Trimming took off 0 bases at V and 1 base at J, with 16 bases between the two ends. This CDR3 comprises 17 residues. Germline V lookup: CDR1 KGHSH, CDR2 LQKENI. This CDR3 reads CASSPPGLPPLSYEQYF. The CDR3 coding sequence is TGTGCCAGCTCACCACCTGGGCTACCCCCACTTTCCTACGAGCAGTACTTC.

The rearrangement links TRBV9 to TRBJ2-7, with TRBD2 matching over 7 bases. Trimming at V came to 4 bases and at J to 7 bases, leaving 5 bases not matched to a gene. CDR3 length: 12 residues. Germline V gene lookup returns CDR1 SGDLS and CDR2 YYNGEE. This CDR3 is CASSPHGGEQYF. The CDR3 DNA reads TGTGCCAGCAGCCCACACGGGGGGGAGCAGTACTTC.